This is a list of T cell receptor beta chains from one sample in a study of identical twins. TCRdb itself ran the 5' RACE reads through MiXCR, one entry per CDR3 protein. The data show 400,000 to 500,000 distinct CDR3 sequences, 13% to 15% seen once. The same sample was also used in a study of yellow fever vaccine responses in identical twins.

Material for sequencing was CD4+ T cells sorted from blood. These receptors all stem from a woman aged 18-30 years in good health. The CDR3 runs from the conserved cysteine through the conserved F or W. D genes are given only for firm matches. The listing skips clone size in some rows; elsewhere it reads once, few, many or a size class.

clone_size,j_call,d_call,v_call,cdr3_aa,cdr3_nt
few,TRBJ2-5,NA,TRBV5-4,CASSYGTLQQTQYF,TGTGCCAGCAGTTACGGGACGCTTCAACAGACCCAGTACTTC
NA,TRBJ2-2,NA,TRBV20-1,CSARFRGDTGELFF,TGCAGTGCTAGATTCCGTGGGGACACCGGGGAGCTGTTTTTT
NA,TRBJ1-6,TRBD1,TRBV20-1,CSARASRDRYSPLHF,TGCAGTGCTAGGGCGTCCCGGGACAGGTATTCACCCCTCCACTTT
NA,TRBJ1-4,NA,TRBV5-4,CASSLAPTATNEKLFF,TGTGCCAGCAGCTTGGCTCCCACTGCAACTAATGAAAAACTGTTTTTT
few,TRBJ2-4,NA,TRBV20-1,CSTSGGNTNIQYF,TGCAGTACTAGTGGCGGGAACACAAACATTCAGTACTTC
NA,TRBJ2-5,TRBD2,TRBV14,CASSQGWTSGSLQQETQYF,TGTGCCAGCAGCCAGGGCTGGACTAGCGGGAGCCTGCAACAAGAGACCCAGTACTTC
few,TRBJ1-1,NA,TRBV7-9,CASSLLTERAEAFF,TGTGCCAGCAGCTTACTTACCGAACGGGCTGAAGCTTTCTTT
many,TRBJ2-1,NA,TRBV27,CASRRYNEQFF,TGTGCCAGCCGACGGTACAATGAGCAGTTCTTC
NA,TRBJ2-1,TRBD1,TRBV5-6,CASSFSDRVGNEQFF,TGTGCCAGCAGCTTTTCGGACAGGGTAGGGAATGAGCAGTTCTTC
few,TRBJ2-7,NA,TRBV2,CASSWDRVPYEQYF,TGTGCCAGCAGCTGGGATAGAGTCCCCTACGAGCAGTACTTC
NA,TRBJ2-2,NA,TRBV24-1,CATSDLRPGINAGELFF,TGTGCCACCAGTGATTTGCGTCCAGGGATTAATGCCGGGGAGCTGTTTTTT
many,TRBJ2-5,NA,TRBV29-1,CSAGTETQYF,TGCAGCGCCGGCACAGAGACCCAGTACTTC
NA,TRBJ2-4,NA,TRBV29-1,CSVGLAKNIQYF,TGCAGCGTCGGACTAGCCAAAAACATTCAGTACTTC
few,TRBJ2-7,NA,TRBV5-1,CASSLVSYPYEQYF,TGCGCCAGCAGCTTGGTCTCCTACCCCTACGAGCAGTACTTC
NA,TRBJ2-5,NA,TRBV12-3/TRBV12-4,CASSLSAWGGGQETQYF,TGTGCCAGCAGTTTATCGGCGTGGGGTGGAGGCCAAGAGACCCAGTACTTC
many,TRBJ1-3,NA,TRBV12-3/TRBV12-4,CASITGNSGNTIYF,TGTGCCAGCATCACGGGCAACTCTGGAAACACCATATATTTT
NA,TRBJ2-1,NA,TRBV7-2,CASSSRGPQFF,TGTGCCAGCAGCTCACGCGGCCCTCAGTTCTTC
NA,TRBJ2-2,NA,TRBV3-1,CASSPHTGELFF,TGTGCCAGCAGCCCTCACACCGGGGAGCTGTTTTTT
NA,TRBJ2-2,NA,TRBV7-2,CASIPANTGELFF,TGTGCCAGCATCCCCGCGAACACCGGGGAGCTGTTTTTT
few,TRBJ2-6,TRBD1,TRBV11-1,CASSPTPGQGTSGANVLTF,TGTGCCAGCAGCCCTACACCGGGACAGGGCACATCTGGGGCCAACGTCCTGACTTTC
NA,TRBJ2-3,NA,TRBV15,CATSSLSDTQYF,TGTGCCACCAGCAGCTTATCGGATACGCAGTATTTT
few,TRBJ2-5,TRBD2,TRBV20-1,CSASLAGEETQYF,TGCAGTGCTAGTCTAGCGGGAGAGGAGACCCAGTACTTC
few,TRBJ1-2,NA,TRBV7-2,CASSLERGMGGYTF,TGTGCCAGCAGCTTAGAACGAGGGATGGGAGGCTACACCTTC
NA,TRBJ2-4,NA,TRBV12-3/TRBV12-4,CASSPGTSGIHQYF,TGTGCCAGCAGTCCCGGGACATCAGGCATTCATCAGTACTTC
few,TRBJ1-1,NA,TRBV12-3/TRBV12-4,CASSLQGWSTEAFF,TGTGCCAGCAGTTTACAGGGGTGGAGCACTGAAGCTTTCTTT
NA,TRBJ2-1,TRBD2,TRBV5-1,CASSLAPTSGGRNEQFF,TGCGCCAGCAGCTTGGCTCCAACTAGCGGGGGGAGGAATGAGCAGTTCTTC
many,TRBJ1-5,NA,TRBV4-3,CASSQDGGLQPQHF,TGCGCCAGCAGCCAAGATGGGGGTCTTCAGCCCCAGCATTTT
many,TRBJ2-7,NA,TRBV5-1,CASSTASFYEQYF,TGCGCCAGCAGCACAGCCAGCTTCTACGAGCAGTACTTC
NA,TRBJ1-4,NA,TRBV6-5,CASSYSEAANEKLFF,TGTGCCAGCAGTTACTCTGAGGCGGCGAATGAAAAACTGTTTTTT
NA,TRBJ2-1,NA,TRBV9,CASSVEDSSYNEQFF,TGTGCCAGCAGCGTAGAGGACAGCTCCTACAATGAGCAGTTCTTC
few,TRBJ2-5,TRBD1,TRBV2,CASSTTGAGTQYF,TGTGCCAGCAGTACGACAGGGGCCGGGACCCAGTACTTC
many,TRBJ2-7,TRBD1,TRBV6-2/TRBV6-3,CASSFAGGFVSYEQYF,TGTGCCAGCAGTTTCGCAGGGGGCTTTGTATCCTACGAGCAGTACTTC
few,TRBJ2-2,NA,TRBV18,CASSQNWDKNTGELFF,TGTGCCAGCTCACAGAATTGGGACAAGAACACCGGGGAGCTGTTTTTT
once,TRBJ2-2,TRBD2,TRBV24-1,CATSDWVAGDTGELFF,TGTGCCACCAGTGATTGGGTAGCGGGAGACACCGGGGAGCTGTTTTTT
NA,TRBJ2-5,NA,TRBV30,CAWNPGPPEETQYF,TGTGCCTGGAATCCGGGACCCCCGGAGGAGACCCAGTACTTC
NA,TRBJ2-1,NA,TRBV30,CAWSLDNEQFF,TGTGCCTGGAGTCTAGACAATGAGCAGTTCTTC
NA,TRBJ2-3,NA,TRBV27,CASSFLKSTDTQYF,TGTGCCAGCAGTTTTTTGAAGAGCACAGATACGCAGTATTTT
NA,TRBJ2-2,NA,TRBV28,CASGPTGNTGELFF,TGTGCCAGCGGACCGACGGGGAACACCGGGGAGCTGTTTTTT
many,TRBJ2-7,TRBD2,TRBV6-1,CASKTSGGSYEQYF,TGTGCCAGCAAAACTAGCGGAGGGTCCTACGAGCAGTACTTC
few,TRBJ2-2,TRBD2,TRBV5-1,CASSLIAGGHTGELFF,TGCGCCAGCAGCTTGATCGCGGGGGGGCACACCGGGGAGCTGTTTTTT
few,TRBJ1-3,TRBD1,TRBV11-2,CASSAQDRGFISGNTIYF,TGTGCCAGCAGCGCCCAAGACAGGGGGTTTATCTCTGGAAACACCATATATTTT
few,TRBJ1-1,NA,TRBV9,CASSSAGHLNTEAFF,TGTGCCAGCAGCTCCGCGGGACACCTGAACACTGAAGCTTTCTTT
NA,TRBJ2-4,TRBD1,TRBV7-9,CASSPPDRGPNIQYF,TGTGCCAGCAGCCCCCCAGACAGGGGACCTAACATTCAGTACTTC
few,TRBJ2-7,TRBD2,TRBV27,CASSFKLAGYYEQYF,TGTGCCAGCAGTTTCAAACTAGCGGGGTACTACGAGCAGTACTTC
NA,TRBJ2-2,NA,TRBV10-2,CASTTVSSGELFF,TGCGCCAGCACCACAGTTTCGTCCGGGGAGCTGTTTTTT
few,TRBJ2-2,NA,TRBV27,CASSSLGNTGELFF,TGTGCCAGCAGTTCTTTGGGGAACACCGGGGAGCTGTTTTTT
NA,TRBJ2-7,NA,TRBV12-3/TRBV12-4,CASSFVREGEQYF,TGTGCCAGCAGTTTCGTCAGGGAAGGCGAGCAGTACTTC
few,TRBJ2-3,TRBD2,TRBV29-1,CSLAGGPKSTDTQYF,TGCAGCCTAGCGGGGGGCCCGAAAAGCACAGATACGCAGTATTTT
many,TRBJ2-2,NA,TRBV3-1,CASSQVQNTGELFF,TGTGCCAGCAGCCAAGTCCAAAACACCGGGGAGCTGTTTTTT
few,TRBJ1-6,NA,TRBV10-3,CAISERQNSPPLHF,TGTGCCATCAGTGAACGACAGAATAGTCCACCCCTCCACTTT
NA,TRBJ2-2,TRBD1,TRBV29-1,CSVGQGVNTGELFF,TGCAGCGTGGGACAGGGGGTAAACACCGGGGAGCTGTTTTTT
NA,TRBJ2-7,TRBD1,TRBV29-1,CSVARDRGDEQYF,TGCAGCGTTGCCCGGGACAGGGGGGACGAGCAGTACTTC
NA,TRBJ2-2,NA,TRBV6-5,CASSFNPQITGELFF,TGTGCCAGCAGTTTCAACCCACAGATCACCGGGGAGCTGTTTTTT
NA,TRBJ2-5,TRBD1,TRBV11-2,CASSPRARTGREETQYF,TGTGCCAGCAGCCCTCGAGCGAGGACAGGGCGCGAAGAGACCCAGTACTTC
few,TRBJ2-5,NA,TRBV11-1,CASSPLWGQETQYF,TGTGCCAGCAGCCCGCTCTGGGGGCAAGAGACCCAGTACTTC
NA,TRBJ2-3,NA,TRBV11-3,CASSLSTSIGSDTQYF,TGTGCCAGCAGCTTAAGTACTAGCATCGGGTCCGATACGCAGTATTTT
few,TRBJ1-1,NA,TRBV9,CASSQNGIAEAFF,TGTGCCAGCTCCCAAAATGGAATCGCTGAAGCTTTCTTT
few,TRBJ2-7,NA,TRBV11-2,CASSPGPDLMGEQYF,TGTGCCAGCAGCCCGGGACCAGATTTGATGGGCGAGCAGTACTTC
few,TRBJ2-3,TRBD2,TRBV5-1,CASSALLSGRASTDTQYF,TGCGCCAGCAGCGCTCTACTTAGCGGGAGGGCCAGCACAGATACGCAGTATTTT